The T cell receptor beta chain under discussion was sequenced for a study of neoadjuvant nivolumab and ipilimumab in lung cancer (TCRdb year 2020). In terms of the full investigation: Nivolumab was given at 3 mg/kg intravenously on days 1, 15 and 29, and the combination arm added ipilimumab 1 mg/kg on day 1 only. The primary endpoint of the trial was the rate of major pathologic response (MPR) in the intention-to-treat population of each study arm. A total of roughly 45 patients with operable NSCLC were treated in the trial, with around 23 randomized to nivolumab monotherapy and 21 randomized to nivolumab plus ipilimumab. TCR repertoires in pretherapy (baseline) peripheral blood were compared with TCR repertoires in tumors resected at surgery after neoadjuvant immune checkpoint blockade. Matched pretherapy and resected tumor pairs were analyzed for seven patients: four treated with nivolumab and three with nivolumab plus ipilimumab.

CDR3 length: 12 amino acids, cysteine to phenylalanine. Solely the CDR3 DNA is kept, with 36 bases framed from the first base. V is reduced by 6 bases and J by 5 bases, leaving a spacing of 10 bases between them. CDR1 WSHSY and CDR2 SAAADI are derived from the germline V gene. What the time point label conveys for this sample: at surgical resection after neoadjuvant nivolumab +/- ipilimumab. The samples were obtained from NEOSTAR, a phase 2 randomized trial that tested neoadjuvant nivolumab or nivolumab plus ipilimumab, followed by surgery, in operable NSCLC. Libraries were made using the immunoSEQ multiplex PCR assay. In the original analysis: Repertoires were summarized in terms of richness and clonality, and significantly expanded and contracted clones between pre- and post-therapy samples were identified. In TCRdb, the immuneACCESS table is reduced to in-frame sequences with V and J assigned. These tables do not hold every clone; where another copy was compared, an unresolved V gene accounts for under half, and the others remain unexplained. That table gives V, J and clone size, and the DNA gave D and trimming. The sample profile shows some 29,000 clones; around 80% of them were found once. The leading ten clones occupy 5% to 6% of the sample.

This clone occurred once. What antigen it recognizes has not been identified. Base qualities are not at hand, and no much larger clone is one base apart. What the research found in general, with its limitations: From pretherapy to surgery, tumor T-cell richness and clonality increased in three of three dual-therapy tumors but in only two of four nivolumab-treated tumors. Compared with tumor-adjacent uninvolved lung, resected tumors had greater TCR richness and clonality, and increases showed up in more of the dual-therapy-treated tumors. A small number of samples was subjected to TCR sequencing. A positive correlation was observed between pretherapy blood TCR richness and richness in tumors resected after neoadjuvant therapy (Spearman R ≈ 0.8). No significant correlation was found between TCR clonality and pathologic tumor regression, and only one major-pathologic-response sample was available for the clonality analysis.

The specimen comprised tumor tissue, sampled after neoadjuvant nivolumab, alone or with ipilimumab, at or shortly before surgery. The source is an adult with non-small cell lung cancer. The receptor chain draws on TRBV10-2 and TRBJ2-5; the best D guess is TRBD2, with 6 bases matching. The CDR3 reads as follows: CASREGWETQYF. The DNA sequence is TGCGCCAGCAGGGAGGGTTGGGAGACCCAGTACTTC.